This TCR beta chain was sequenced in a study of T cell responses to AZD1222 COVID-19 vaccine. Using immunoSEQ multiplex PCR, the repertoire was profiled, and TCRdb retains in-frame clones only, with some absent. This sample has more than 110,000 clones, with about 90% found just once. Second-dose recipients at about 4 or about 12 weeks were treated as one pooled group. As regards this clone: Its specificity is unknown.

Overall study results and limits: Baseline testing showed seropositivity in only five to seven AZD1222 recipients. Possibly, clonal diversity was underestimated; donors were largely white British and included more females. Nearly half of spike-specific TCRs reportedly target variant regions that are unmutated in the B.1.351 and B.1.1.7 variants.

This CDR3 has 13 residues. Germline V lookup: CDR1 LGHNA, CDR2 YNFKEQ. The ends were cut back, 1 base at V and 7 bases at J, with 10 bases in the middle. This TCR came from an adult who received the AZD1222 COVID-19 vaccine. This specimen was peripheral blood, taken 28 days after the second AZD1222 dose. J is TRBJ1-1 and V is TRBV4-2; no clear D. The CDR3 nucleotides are TGTGCCAGCAGCCAAGTTTTTGGTAGTGAAGCTTTCTTT. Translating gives CASSQVFGSEAFF.